Shown below are 19 T cell receptor beta chains from a single sample sequenced in a study of CD8+ T cells in alopecia areata. Treatment described: oral pan-JAK inhibitor, 5-10 mg twice daily. Extracted RNA was reverse transcribed, and the resulting cDNA served as sequencing template. The data were produced by immunoSEQ multiplex PCR, yet TCRdb's version contains in-frame clones alone and is incomplete. The sample has roughly 120,000 clones; 50% to 75% are singletons. Sequencing was performed on CD8+ T cells sorted from blood, taken at week 24, from a patient treated with tofacitinib. The receptors here all came from a human donor with alopecia areata.

This chain joins TRBV27 and TRBJ2-7; TRBD1 aligns across 8 bases. Germline V gene lookup returns CDR1 MNHEY and CDR2 SMNVEV (reference sequence). CDR3 size: 14 residues. Trimming at V came to 7 bases and at J to 5 bases, leaving 10 bases not matched to a gene. This CDR3 is CASTTLAGGHEQYF. The CDR3 DNA follows: TGTGCCAGCACCACCCTGGCAGGGGGCCACGAGCAGTACTTC.

J is TRBJ1-1 and V is TRBV11-2; D is ambiguous. Germline assignment: CDR1 SGHAT and CDR2 FQNNGV. Trimming removed 5 bases at V and 8 bases at J, with 15 bases between. This CDR3 contains 13 residues. The CDR3 is CASSPAGDLEAFF. The CDR3 DNA reads TGTGCCAGCAGCCCCGCCGGGGATCTAGAAGCTTTCTTT.

The J gene is TRBJ2-7, the V gene TRBV29-1; the match to TRBD1 covers 10 bases. J gave up 3 bases and V 3 bases, and 5 bases lay outside the gene matches. The CDR3 runs to 14 residues. CDR1 is SQVTM, CDR2 ANQGSEA, per germline. The CDR3 is CSVEGQGTDYEQYF. DNA of the CDR3: TGCAGCGTTGAGGGACAGGGGACGGACTACGAGCAGTACTTC.

This clone was recorded a few times. V usage is TRBV7-2 and J usage is TRBJ2-7; tentative D call: TRBD1 (5 bases). Deletions cut 5 bases from V and 0 bases from J, with 11 bases between. The germline gives CDR1 SGHTA, CDR2 FQGNSA. This CDR3 comprises 14 residues. The CDR3 region is CASSADTSSYEQYF. The CDR3 nucleotides read TGTGCCAGCAGCGCGGACACCAGCTCCTACGAGCAGTACTTC.

The rearrangement links TRBV25-1 to TRBJ2-2, with D possibly TRBD2 on 6 matching bases. The V end was cut by 0 bases, the J end by 5 bases, with 7 bases between. Germline CDR1 reads MGHDK; CDR2 reads SYGVNS. The CDR3 length is 14 residues. In DNA, the CDR3 is TGTGCCAGCAGTGAATACGGGGGAACCGGGGAGCTGTTTTTT. Encoded protein: CASSEYGGTGELFF.

J is TRBJ2-5 and V is TRBV27, with 10 bases fitting TRBD1. Germline V CDR1 and CDR2: MNHEY, SMNVEV (reference sequence). V gave up 10 bases and J gave up 5 bases; unmatched junction bases: 10. The CDR3 runs 14 residues. Here the CDR3 DNA reads TGTGCCACAACGGGGACAGGGGAGGTGGAGACCCAGTACTTC. It encodes CATTGTGEVETQYF.

V usage is TRBV7-3 and J usage is TRBJ2-3; 9 bases agree with TRBD1. The germline CDR1 and CDR2 sequences are SGHTA and FQGTGA. V dropped 5 bases and J dropped 4; count of bases not matched to a gene: 10. The CDR3 is 16 amino acids. CDR3 DNA: TGTGCCAGCAGCCCCATGACAGGGGGGGGGCCAGATACGCAGTATTTT. This encodes CASSPMTGGGPDTQYF.

This chain links TRBV13 with TRBJ2-1; D gene uncertain. The V gene lost 5 bases and the J gene lost 6 bases, with 11 bases spanning the gap. Germline CDR1 and CDR2: PRHDT and FYEKMQ (reference sequence). The CDR3 runs to 13 residues. The CDR3 region is CASSPPNGNEQFF. For the CDR3, the DNA is TGTGCCAGCAGCCCCCCGAACGGCAATGAGCAGTTCTTC.

CDR3 nucleotides: TGTGCCAGCAGCTTGGGACAGATCAATGAGCAGTTCTTC. Protein: CASSLGQINEQFF. The rearrangement uses TRBV11-2 and TRBJ2-1; 7 bases match TRBD1. The CDR3 length is 13 residues. After removal of 3 bases from V and 6 bases from J, the junction contained 2 bases not matched to a gene. The germline gives CDR1 SGHAT, CDR2 FQNNGV. The full variable domain, with the rest looked up from reference TRBV11-2 and TRBJ2-1, is EAGVAQSPRYKIIEKRQSVAFWCNPISGHATLYWYQQILGQGPKLLIQFQNNGVVDDSQLPKDRFSAERLKGVDSTLKIQPAKLEDSAVYLCASSLGQINEQFFGPGTRLTVL.

The rearrangement links TRBV27 to TRBJ2-7; unclear D gene. V was trimmed by 4 bases and J by 9 bases, leaving 10 bases between them. Germline lookup yields CDR1 MNHEY and CDR2 SMNVEV (reference sequence). The CDR3 extends over 11 amino acids. The CDR3 sequence is CASSSDGRQYF. The CDR3 DNA is TGTGCCAGCAGTTCGGACGGAAGGCAGTACTTC.

This clone was detected only once. This rearrangement joins TRBV13 to TRBJ2-7; 7 bases align to TRBD2. This CDR3 has 13 amino acids. V lost 1 base, J lost 4 bases, and 1 base stayed unmatched. Per germline, CDR1 PRHDT and CDR2 FYEKMQ (reference sequence). The CDR3 loop is CASSLAGGYEQYF. In nucleotides, the CDR3 is TGTGCCAGCAGCTTAGCGGGGGGTTACGAGCAGTACTTC.

This CDR3 is CASRQDNSYEQYF. CDR3 DNA: TGTGCCAGCAGACAGGACAACTCCTACGAGCAGTACTTC. The V call is TRBV7-9, the J call TRBJ2-7; maybe TRBD1 (5 bases). The CDR3 sequence is 13 residues long. Looked up from germline, CDR1 is SEHNR and CDR2 is FQNEAQ (reference sequence). V was clipped by 6 bases and J by 0 bases, with 9 bases between them.

This clone was observed a few times. The chain recombines TRBV7-8 with TRBJ2-5; possibly TRBD1 or TRBD2 for D (5 bases each). There are 14 residues in the CDR3. Germline assignment: CDR1 SGHVS and CDR2 FQNEAQ. The germline V and J ends were trimmed by 2 bases and 1 base, with 8 bases remaining between them. The CDR3 reads CASSLIGGQETQYF. In nucleotides, the CDR3 is TGTGCCAGCAGCTTAATTGGGGGCCAAGAGACCCAGTACTTC.

The chain joins TRBV27 to TRBJ2-3, with a possible D match to TRBD2 (5 bases). This CDR3 comprises 13 residues. V lost 5 bases, J lost 4 bases, and 10 bases lay in between. Germline CDR1 and CDR2: MNHEY and SMNVEV (reference sequence). CDR3 nucleotides: TGTGCCAGCAGTATCACGAGGGCAGATACGCAGTATTTT. Amino acids: CASSITRADTQYF.

V is TRBV13 and J is TRBJ1-4; tentative D call: TRBD1 (6 bases). Germline loops: CDR1 PRHDT, CDR2 FYEKMQ (reference sequence). The CDR3 spans 14 residues. Trimming took off 5 bases at V and 6 bases at J, with 13 bases between the two ends. In DNA, the CDR3 is TGTGCCAGCAGCGAGACAGGAGGGGATGAAAAACTGTTTTTT. Its translation: CASSETGGDEKLFF.

This chain links TRBV5-1 with TRBJ2-5; D ambiguous. V was cut by 4 bases and J by 4 bases, with 14 bases left in between. The CDR3 sequence is 14 residues long. Germline V gene data show CDR1 as SGHRS and CDR2 as YFSETQ. The CDR3 protein is CASSPTWIGETQYF. CDR3 DNA sequence: TGCGCCAGCAGCCCAACTTGGATAGGAGAGACCCAGTACTTC.

The rearrangement joins TRBV27 to TRBJ2-7; 7 bases are shared with TRBD1. Germline V gives CDR1 MNHEY, CDR2 SMNVEV (reference sequence). V was pared by 5 bases and J by 1 base, with 8 bases of the junction left unmatched. This CDR3 contains 15 residues. The CDR3 DNA sequence: TGTGCCAGCAGTCCTCCGGGACAGCCTTCCTACGAGCAGTACTTC. As protein: CASSPPGQPSYEQYF.

This clone came up once. This rearrangement joins TRBV27 to TRBJ2-1; 8 positions match TRBD2. Germline CDR1 is MNHEY and CDR2 is SMNVEV (reference sequence). With V trimmed by 2 bases and J by 0 bases, 3 bases remained unmatched. The CDR3 has 16 amino acids. CDR3: CASSLGAGVSYNEQFF. The CDR3 bases are TGTGCCAGCAGTTTAGGAGCGGGGGTCTCCTACAATGAGCAGTTCTTC.

Only a few counts were recorded for this clone. The chain combines TRBV6-5 with TRBJ1-1; no firm D call. The germline CDR1 and CDR2 sequences are MNHEY and SVGAGI. The CDR3 is made up of 14 amino acids. Trimming removed 7 bases at V and 6 bases at J, with 18 bases between. The CDR3 DNA reads as TGTGCCAGCAACTCTCTCGGGGAAGTAGCTGAAGCTTTCTTT. Its protein product is CASNSLGEVAEAFF.